The clone carrying this T cell receptor (beta chain) has a handful of counts. Its target is not known. This sample stems from a study of T cell repertoires in cytomegalovirus infection. On the study more broadly: HLA-C-restricted CMV epitopes, recently identified, and well-studied HLA-B-restricted ones were used by the study.

Notes on the study in general: Based on cumulative public TCR beta family frequency, carriers of CMV plus the relevant HLA were identified. Dominating the ex vivo response were HLA-C-restricted CMV-specific TCR beta clonotypes.

MiXCR, applied by TCRdb to the reads, yields one record per CDR3 protein. Among about 830,000 distinct CDR3 sequences, about 33% were seen once, and the ten largest hold 12%. The source was cultured CD8+ T cells from PBMCs, collected from culture after CMV antigen stimulation. This receptor was taken from a human donor in good health (CMV status not recorded). Some clones in this sample may be carry-over from other donors' samples.

For the CDR3, the DNA is TGTGCCAGCGGGGCCAATAATTCACCCCTCCACTTT. Its protein is CASGANNSPLHF. The chain couples TRBV5-6 to TRBJ1-6; D may be TRBD1 (5 bases). The germline V gene has CDR1 SGHDT and CDR2 YYEEEE. Trimming pared 7 bases from V and 5 bases from J, leaving 7 bases between. CDR3 length: 12 amino acids.